The rows below give T cell receptor beta chains drawn from one sample of a study of blood T cell repertoires in COVID-19. Generated by immunoSEQ multiplex PCR, the TCRdb table keeps only in-frame clones and is missing some. The profile shows more than 95,000 clones, more than 80% of them singletons. The sample consisted of peripheral blood. The receptors here all came from a woman aged 55 to 70 with acute or convalescent COVID-19. CDR3s include the opening cysteine and the closing phenylalanine or tryptophan. The D gene is left open where the match is weak. Some rows have no size entry. The others give once, few or many, or a class for an expanded clone.

J gene: TRBJ1-1
clone size: once
D gene: -
V gene: TRBV11-2
CDR3 protein: CASSSVRMNTEAFF
CDR3 DNA: TGTGCCAGCAGCTCCGTGAGGATGAACACTGAAGCTTTCTTT

J gene: TRBJ1-2
clone size: -
D gene: -
V gene: TRBV30
CDR3 protein: CAWSAGGGYTF
CDR3 DNA: TGTGCCTGGAGTGCAGGAGGAGGCTACACCTTC

J gene: TRBJ1-5
clone size: -
D gene: TRBD1
V gene: TRBV28
CDR3 protein: CASRWAGQFNQPQHF
CDR3 DNA: TGTGCCAGCAGGTGGGCGGGACAGTTCAATCAGCCCCAGCATTTT

J gene: TRBJ1-5
clone size: -
D gene: -
V gene: TRBV28
CDR3 protein: CASSSGQRDQPQHF
CDR3 DNA: TGTGCCAGCAGTTCTGGACAGAGAGATCAGCCCCAGCATTTT

J gene: TRBJ1-1
clone size: -
D gene: TRBD1
V gene: TRBV6-5
CDR3 protein: CASSRTGQLNTEAFF
CDR3 DNA: TGTGCCAGCAGCCGAACGGGACAGCTTAACACTGAAGCTTTCTTT

J gene: TRBJ2-2
clone size: -
D gene: TRBD2
V gene: TRBV6-1
CDR3 protein: CASSEPSGIGGTGELFF
CDR3 DNA: TGTGCCAGCAGTGAACCTAGCGGGATAGGGGGGACCGGGGAGCTGTTTTTT

J gene: TRBJ2-5
clone size: -
D gene: TRBD2
V gene: TRBV9
CDR3 protein: CASSVVASGQETQYF
CDR3 DNA: TGTGCCAGCAGCGTAGTGGCTAGCGGCCAAGAGACCCAGTACTTC

J gene: TRBJ2-7
clone size: -
D gene: TRBD1
V gene: TRBV28
CDR3 protein: CASRRDRDPYEQYF
CDR3 DNA: TGTGCCAGCCGCCGGGACAGAGATCCCTACGAGCAGTACTTC

J gene: TRBJ1-4
clone size: -
D gene: TRBD1
V gene: TRBV5-5
CDR3 protein: CASSRTGTLTNEKLFF
CDR3 DNA: TGTGCCAGCAGCCGGACAGGGACCCTAACTAATGAAAAACTGTTTTTT

J gene: TRBJ1-3
clone size: once
D gene: -
V gene: TRBV18
CDR3 protein: CASSPPDGGSGNTIYF
CDR3 DNA: TGTGCCAGCTCACCACCGGACGGGGGCTCTGGAAACACCATATATTTT

J gene: TRBJ2-3
clone size: -
D gene: -
V gene: TRBV2
CDR3 protein: CASSVPRGTDTQYF
CDR3 DNA: TGTGCCAGCAGTGTTCCCCGGGGTACCGATACGCAGTATTTT

J gene: TRBJ1-3
clone size: -
D gene: -
V gene: TRBV14
CDR3 protein: CASSQGRRAGNTIYF
CDR3 DNA: TGTGCCAGCAGCCAAGGACGGCGGGCTGGAAACACCATATATTTT